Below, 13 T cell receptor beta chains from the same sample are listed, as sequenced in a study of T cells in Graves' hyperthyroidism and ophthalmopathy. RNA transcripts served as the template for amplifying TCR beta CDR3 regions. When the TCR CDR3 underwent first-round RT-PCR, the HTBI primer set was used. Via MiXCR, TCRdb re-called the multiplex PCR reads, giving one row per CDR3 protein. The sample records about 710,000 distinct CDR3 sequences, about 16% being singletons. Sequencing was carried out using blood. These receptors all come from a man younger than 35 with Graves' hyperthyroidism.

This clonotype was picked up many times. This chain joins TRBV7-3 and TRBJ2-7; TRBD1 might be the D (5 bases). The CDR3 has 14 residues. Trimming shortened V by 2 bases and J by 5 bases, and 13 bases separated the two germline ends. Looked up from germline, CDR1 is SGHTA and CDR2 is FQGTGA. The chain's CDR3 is CASSLGPGQDEQYF. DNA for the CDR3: TGTGCCAGCAGCTTAGGCCCAGGGCAGGACGAGCAGTACTTC.

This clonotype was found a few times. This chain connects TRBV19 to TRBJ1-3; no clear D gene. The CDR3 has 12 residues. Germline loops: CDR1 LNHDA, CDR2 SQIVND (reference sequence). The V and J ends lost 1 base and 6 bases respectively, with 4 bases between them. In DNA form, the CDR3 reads TGTGCCAGTAGTATAGGGCCAAACACCATATATTTT. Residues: CASSIGPNTIYF.

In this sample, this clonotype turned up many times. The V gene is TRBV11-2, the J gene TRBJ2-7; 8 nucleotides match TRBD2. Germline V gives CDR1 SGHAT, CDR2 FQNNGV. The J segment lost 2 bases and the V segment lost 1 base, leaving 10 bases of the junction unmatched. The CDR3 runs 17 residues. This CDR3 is CASSLAKAGAGPYEQYF. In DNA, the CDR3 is TGTGCCAGCAGCTTAGCTAAAGCGGGAGCCGGCCCCTACGAGCAGTACTTC.

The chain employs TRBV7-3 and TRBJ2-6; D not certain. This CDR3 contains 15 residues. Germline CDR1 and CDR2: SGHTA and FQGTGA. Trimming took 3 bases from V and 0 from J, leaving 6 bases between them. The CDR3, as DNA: TGTGCCAGCAGCTTTCGTGGCTCTGGGGCCAACGTCCTGACTTTC. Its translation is CASSFRGSGANVLTF.

The CDR3 sequence: CASSPTAGQSSYEQYF. In DNA, the CDR3 is TGCGCCAGCAGCCCCACAGCGGGGCAGAGCTCCTACGAGCAGTACTTC. The chain combines TRBV5-1 with TRBJ2-7; 7 bases match TRBD2. Germline V gene sequence: CDR1 SGHRS, CDR2 YFSETQ. The CDR3 is 16 residues long. V gave up 4 bases and J gave up 0 bases; unmatched junction bases: 10.

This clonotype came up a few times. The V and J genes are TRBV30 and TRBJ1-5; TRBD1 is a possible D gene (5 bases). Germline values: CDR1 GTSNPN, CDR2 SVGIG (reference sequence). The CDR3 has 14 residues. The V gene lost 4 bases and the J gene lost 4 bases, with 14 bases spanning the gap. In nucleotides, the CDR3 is TGTGCCTGGAACTCCGGGACGGAGAATCAGCCCCAGCATTTT. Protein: CAWNSGTENQPQHF.

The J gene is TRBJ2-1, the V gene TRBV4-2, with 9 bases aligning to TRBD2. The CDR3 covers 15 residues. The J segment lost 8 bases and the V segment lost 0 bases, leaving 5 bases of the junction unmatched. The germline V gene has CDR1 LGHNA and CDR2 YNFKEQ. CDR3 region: CASSQDTSGSDEQFF. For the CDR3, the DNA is TGTGCCAGCAGCCAAGATACTAGCGGGTCTGATGAGCAGTTCTTC.

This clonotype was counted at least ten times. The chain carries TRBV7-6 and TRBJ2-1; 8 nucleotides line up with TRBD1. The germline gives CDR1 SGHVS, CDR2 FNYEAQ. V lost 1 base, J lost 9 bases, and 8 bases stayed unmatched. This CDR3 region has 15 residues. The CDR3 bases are TGTGCCAGCAGCTTAGTTTGGACAGGGAACGGTGAGCAGTTCTTC. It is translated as CASSLVWTGNGEQFF.

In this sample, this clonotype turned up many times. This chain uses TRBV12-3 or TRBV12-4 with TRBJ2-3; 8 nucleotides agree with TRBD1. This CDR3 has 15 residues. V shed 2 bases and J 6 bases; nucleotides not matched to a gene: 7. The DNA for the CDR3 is TGTGCCAGCAGTTTAAGGCAGGGGGCTGGGGATACGCAGTATTTT. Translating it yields CASSLRQGAGDTQYF.

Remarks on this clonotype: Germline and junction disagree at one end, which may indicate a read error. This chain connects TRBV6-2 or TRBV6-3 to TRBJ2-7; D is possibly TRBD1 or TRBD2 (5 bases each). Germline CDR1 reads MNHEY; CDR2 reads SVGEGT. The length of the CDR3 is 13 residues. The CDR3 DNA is TGTGCCAGCACTTACGGGGCTAGCCGGGAGCAGTACTTC. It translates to CASTYGASREQYF.

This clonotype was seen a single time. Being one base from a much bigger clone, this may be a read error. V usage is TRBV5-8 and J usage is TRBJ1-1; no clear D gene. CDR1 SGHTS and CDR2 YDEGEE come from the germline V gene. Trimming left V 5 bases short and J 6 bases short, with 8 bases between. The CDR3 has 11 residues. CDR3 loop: CASSNGAEAFF. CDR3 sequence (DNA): TGTGCCAGCAGTAATGGGGCTGAAGCTTTCTTT.

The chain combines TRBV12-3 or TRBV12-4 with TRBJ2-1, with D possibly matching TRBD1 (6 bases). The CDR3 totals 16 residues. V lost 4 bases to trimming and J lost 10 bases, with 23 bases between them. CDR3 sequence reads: CASSSQGIARFSEQFF. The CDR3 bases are TGTGCCAGCAGTTCCCAGGGGATTGCTAGGTTTTCCGAGCAGTTCTTC.

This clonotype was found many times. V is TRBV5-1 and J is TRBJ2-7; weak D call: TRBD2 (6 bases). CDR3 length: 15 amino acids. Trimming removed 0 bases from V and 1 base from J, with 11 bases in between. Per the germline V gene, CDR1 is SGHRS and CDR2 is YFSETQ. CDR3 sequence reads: CASSLDGLRSYEQYF. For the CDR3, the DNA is TGCGCCAGCAGCTTGGATGGACTACGGTCCTACGAGCAGTACTTC.